The 12 T cell receptor beta chains in this list originate from one sample, sequenced in a study of blood T cells in healthy people across ages (dated by TCRdb to between 2014 and 2017). The library was prepared using 5' RACE. The reads were generated on an Illumina HiSeq 2500. The second PCR ran for roughly 7 to 11 cycles and used a J-beta primer mix along with a sample-barcoded 5' primer. TCRdb trimmed public reads at Q25 via fastp, called clones via MiXCR and kept in-frame beta chains. Merged by CDR3 protein, the rows form single entries marked with the most common genes and DNA. For this sample there are roughly 1,700,000 distinct CDR3 sequences; 28% appear just once. The top ten constitute 6.5% to 8.5% of the sample. Material for sequencing was blood. Receptors originate from a woman in her thirties in good health.

The sample holds a few counts of this clonotype. This sequence joins TRBV20-1 and TRBJ1-2, with D perhaps TRBD1 (5 bases). Trimming stripped 6 bases from V and 8 bases from J, with 19 bases between. The germline V gene has CDR1 DFQATT and CDR2 SNEGSKA (reference sequence). The CDR3 consists of 13 residues. The CDR3 here is CSAQEGTSRGYTF. The CDR3, as DNA: TGCAGTGCCCAAGAGGGGACTTCTCGGGGCTACACCTTC.

The gene calls are TRBV7-2 and TRBJ2-7; the match to TRBD2 covers 11 bases. V shed 8 bases and J 4 bases; nucleotides not matched to a gene: 7. The V gene's germline CDR1 is SGHTA and CDR2 FQGNSA. The CDR3 spans 14 residues. The CDR3 loop is CASATTSGIYEQYF. The CDR3 nucleotides read TGTGCCAGCGCCACGACTAGCGGGATATACGAGCAGTACTTC.

This clonotype has more than one count but fewer than ten. CDR3 protein: CSAITAGSSPLHF. In DNA, the CDR3 is TGCAGTGCTATAACCGCAGGGAGTTCACCCCTCCACTTT. The chain couples TRBV20-1 to TRBJ1-6, with TRBD1 as a possible D gene (5 bases). Germline CDR1 DFQATT, CDR2 SNEGSKA (reference sequence). The germline V and J ends were trimmed by 4 bases and 9 bases, with 13 bases remaining between them. The CDR3 extends over 13 amino acids.

In its sample, this clonotype was seen many times. The genes are TRBV7-2 and TRBJ2-7, with D perhaps TRBD2 (6 bases). This CDR3 has 14 amino acids. Trimming took 0 bases from V and 4 from J, leaving 10 bases between them. Germline V gene data show CDR1 as SGHTA and CDR2 as FQGNSA. CDR3 residues: CASSLARGGYEQYF. DNA of the CDR3: TGTGCCAGCAGCTTAGCGCGTGGGGGGTACGAGCAGTACTTC.

V is TRBV9 and J is TRBJ2-2; D gene ambiguous. V was shortened by 0 bases and J by 5 bases, with 11 bases between the two germline ends. Germline loops: CDR1 SGDLS, CDR2 YYNGEE. The CDR3 has 15 amino acids. The chain's CDR3 is CASSVDPSRTGELFF. The CDR3 region has the DNA TGTGCCAGCAGCGTAGATCCAAGCAGGACCGGGGAGCTGTTTTTT.

The rearrangement joins TRBV27 to TRBJ1-2; 9 bases are a match to TRBD1. V shed 4 bases and J 6 bases; nucleotides not matched to a gene: 3. Germline V gene lookup returns CDR1 MNHEY and CDR2 SMNVEV (reference sequence). CDR3 size: 13 residues. CDR3 nucleotide sequence: TGTGCCAGCAGTTCGACAGGGGGGCATGGCTACACCTTC. It codes for CASSSTGGHGYTF.

The chain recombines TRBV12-3 or TRBV12-4 with TRBJ2-5; D gene unclear. This CDR3 comprises 14 residues. Trimming removed 5 bases at V and 1 base at J, with 11 bases between. The CDR3 sequence is CASSPTETQETQYF. The CDR3, as DNA: TGTGCCAGCAGTCCTACAGAGACCCAAGAGACCCAGTACTTC.

This clonotype was seen a handful of times. CDR3 sequence (DNA): TGTGCCAGCAGTTTGGGGAGCGCTAACTATGGCTACACCTTC. This gives the protein CASSLGSANYGYTF. The chain has TRBV27 and TRBJ1-2, with D hard to call. Germline assignment: CDR1 MNHEY and CDR2 SMNVEV (reference sequence). V lost 3 bases and J lost 0, with 8 bases in between. The CDR3 totals 14 residues.

The V gene is TRBV18, the J gene TRBJ2-1, with 8 bases matching TRBD2. This CDR3 is built from 12 residues. Losses at the gene ends were 6 bases for V and 10 bases for J; bases not matched to a gene: 5. Germline assignment: CDR1 KGHSH and CDR2 LQKENI. In nucleotides, the CDR3 is TGTGCCAGCTCCCCGACTAGCGTCGAGCAGTTCTTC. It encodes CASSPTSVEQFF.

This clonotype was observed many times. The chain uses TRBV28 and TRBJ2-7; 9 nucleotides align to TRBD1. CDR1 and CDR2 from the germline V gene are MDHEN and SYDVKM. Unmatched junction bases numbered 13, after V lost 6 bases and J lost 7 bases. The CDR3 is made up of 15 amino acids. The CDR3 DNA is TGTGCCAGCAGCCTAGGGGGGACAGGGACCCTGGAGCAGTACTTC. It is translated as CASSLGGTGTLEQYF.

This clonotype was detected a few times. The chain is built from TRBV5-1 and TRBJ2-1; TRBD2 matches at 9 bases. The CDR3 contains 14 residues. Trimming cost V 6 bases and J 6 bases; bases outside gene matches: 7. CDR1 SGHRS and CDR2 YFSETQ come from the germline V gene. This chain's CDR3 is CASTAGGSLNEQFF. The CDR3 bases are TGCGCCAGCACTGCGGGAGGGTCGCTCAATGAGCAGTTCTTC.

This clonotype was seen more than once but under ten times. The chain recombines TRBV11-2 with TRBJ2-1; TRBD2 matches at 11 bases. This CDR3 comprises 15 residues. Per germline, CDR1 SGHAT and CDR2 FQNNGV. The ends lost 11 bases at V and 2 bases at J; junction bases unmatched: 8. The CDR3 loop is CACSKTSGTYNEQFF. The CDR3 coding sequence is TGTGCCTGCTCGAAGACTAGCGGGACCTACAATGAGCAGTTCTTC. Combining the CDR3 with reference TRBV11-2 and TRBJ2-1 gives the whole variable domain EAGVAQSPRYKIIEKRQSVAFWCNPISGHATLYWYQQILGQGPKLLIQFQNNGVVDDSQLPKDRFSAERLKGVDSTLKIQPAKLEDSAVYLCACSKTSGTYNEQFFGPGTRLTVL.